Below, 17 T cell receptor beta chains from the same sample are listed, as sequenced in a study of T cell repertoires in cytomegalovirus infection. In TCRdb, the reads were re-called with MiXCR into one record per CDR3 protein. The table shows about 600,000 distinct CDR3 sequences, with about 24% occurring only once. Sequences were obtained from CD8+ T cells from PBMCs. These receptors all come from a human donor in good health (CMV status not recorded). Some clones in this sample may be carry-over from other donors' samples.

The V and J genes are TRBV9 and TRBJ1-2, with 7 positions matching TRBD1. CDR3 length: 17 amino acids. V lost 1 base to trimming and J lost 3 bases; unmatched junction nucleotides: 12. The V gene's germline CDR1 is SGDLS and CDR2 YYNGEE. The CDR3 DNA reads TGTGCCAGCAGCGTACGGGGGACAGAGGGCCTCCACTATGGCTACACCTTC. It is translated as CASSVRGTEGLHYGYTF.

This chain links TRBV20-1 with TRBJ1-2; D is uncertain. Germline CDR1 is DFQATT and CDR2 is SNEGSKA (reference sequence). Trimming removed 0 bases at V and 8 bases at J, with 13 bases between. This CDR3 contains 13 residues. CDR3 protein: CSARDPGRRGYTF. The CDR3 nucleotides are TGCAGTGCTAGAGATCCAGGACGCAGAGGCTACACCTTC.

This clonotype appeared many times. The chain uses TRBV7-9 and TRBJ2-2; D may be TRBD2 (5 bases). CDR1 and CDR2 from the germline V gene are SEHNR and FQNEAQ (reference sequence). The CDR3 extends over 14 amino acids. V was trimmed by 4 bases and J by 7 bases, leaving 13 bases between them. The chain's CDR3 is CASSSPERNGELFF. The CDR3 nucleotides read TGTGCCAGCAGCTCCCCCGAGCGGAACGGGGAGCTGTTTTTT.

This clonotype has just a few counts. The chain uses TRBV24-1 and TRBJ2-2; D possibly corresponds to TRBD1 (5 bases). V was clipped by 7 bases and J by 3 bases, with 11 bases between them. Looked up from germline, CDR1 is KGHDR and CDR2 is SFDVKD. CDR3 length equals 14 residues. For the CDR3, the DNA is TGTGCCACCAGCCATGACAGATACACCGGGGAGCTGTTTTTT. This translates into CATSHDRYTGELFF.

This rearrangement joins TRBV24-1 to TRBJ2-1; D may correspond to TRBD1 or TRBD2 (5 bases each). V was cut by 3 bases and J by 11 bases, with 16 bases left in between. This CDR3 comprises 14 residues. Germline CDR1 is KGHDR and CDR2 is SFDVKD. The CDR3 loop is CATSDDRDEAKQFF. As DNA, the CDR3 is TGTGCCACCAGTGATGACCGGGACGAGGCAAAGCAGTTCTTC.

This clonotype was counted between two and nine times. The DNA of the CDR3 is TGTGCCAGCAGTCTACCCGTGATGACTCCCGGAAACACCATATATTTT. Encoded protein: CASSLPVMTPGNTIYF. The chain is built from TRBV28 and TRBJ1-3, with D unclear. This CDR3 has 16 amino acids. Per the germline V gene, CDR1 is MDHEN and CDR2 is SYDVKM. The V end lost 5 bases, the J end lost 4 bases, and 18 bases lay between the germline ends.

There are a few counts of this clonotype. The chain employs TRBV28 and TRBJ1-2; no firm D call. This CDR3 spans 13 amino acids. Per the germline V gene, CDR1 is MDHEN and CDR2 is SYDVKM. Trimming took off 2 bases at V and 4 bases at J, with 8 bases between the two ends. CDR3 nucleotides: TGTGCCAGCAGTTTACCGGAACTCTATGGCTACACCTTC. Encoded protein: CASSLPELYGYTF.

Written as DNA, the CDR3 is TGCAGCGCCAACAACCAGGGGGAGATCGAGCAGTACTTC. Its protein product is CSANNQGEIEQYF. The genes are TRBV29-1 and TRBJ2-7, with 7 bases identical to TRBD1. The CDR3 sequence is 13 residues long. Germline-derived CDR1 and CDR2 are SQVTM and ANQGSEA. After removal of 7 bases from V and 6 bases from J, the junction contained 12 bases not matched to a gene.

The chain carries TRBV6-2 or TRBV6-3 and TRBJ1-1; weak D call: TRBD1 (6 bases). CDR3 length: 13 amino acids. Germline lookup yields CDR1 MNHEY and CDR2 SVGEGT. The germline V and J ends were trimmed by 7 bases and 3 bases, with 12 bases remaining between them. The CDR3 region has the DNA TGTGCCAGCACCAGCCAGGGGTACACTGAAGCTTTCTTT. It specifies CASTSQGYTEAFF.

V gene TRBV20-1 combines with J gene TRBJ1-5, with 7 positions matching TRBD1. The CDR3 is 17 amino acids. Trimming at V came to 0 bases and at J to 2 bases, leaving 10 bases not matched to a gene. CDR1 and CDR2 from the germline V gene are DFQATT and SNEGSKA (reference sequence). The CDR3 region is CSARDFGAGGGNQPQHF. The CDR3, as DNA: TGCAGTGCTAGAGATTTCGGGGCAGGGGGGGGCAATCAGCCCCAGCATTTT.

In its sample, this clonotype was seen a few times. The rearrangement links TRBV20-1 to TRBJ1-3, with D uncertain. This CDR3 is 13 amino acids long. Germline values: CDR1 DFQATT, CDR2 SNEGSKA (reference sequence). V was trimmed by 0 bases and J by 2 bases, leaving 5 bases between them. Here the CDR3 DNA reads TGCAGTGCTAGAGAACTGGCTGGAAACACCATATATTTT. Amino acids: CSARELAGNTIYF.

As concerns this clonotype: Its ends do not fully match the called genes, so a read error is possible. V is TRBV20-1 and J is TRBJ2-3; 8 nucleotides align to TRBD2. This CDR3 has 14 residues. CDR1 DFQATT and CDR2 SNEGSKA come from the germline V gene (reference sequence). The CDR3 loop is CRASLKRGTDTQYF. For the CDR3, the DNA is TGCAGAGCTAGCCTTAAGCGGGGGACAGATACGCAGTATTTT.

This clonotype was seen many times. The J gene is TRBJ2-3, the V gene TRBV7-8; 11 nucleotides match TRBD2. The CDR3 extends over 19 amino acids. The germline gives CDR1 SGHVS, CDR2 FQNEAQ. With V trimmed by 1 base and J by 0 bases, 9 bases remained unmatched. The CDR3 loop is CASSLETLAGATSTDTQYF. The CDR3 bases are TGTGCCAGCAGCTTAGAAACACTAGCGGGGGCCACTAGCACAGATACGCAGTATTTT.

J is TRBJ2-2 and V is TRBV11-2; D is perhaps TRBD1 (5 bases). The CDR3 has 14 amino acids. With 5 bases removed from V and 6 bases from J, the gap between germline ends came to 13 bases. The germline CDR1 and CDR2 sequences are SGHAT and FQNNGV. CDR3 nucleotides: TGTGCCAGCAGCGCCTCAGGGTGGGCCGGGGAGCTGTTTTTT. It encodes CASSASGWAGELFF.

This clonotype has only a few counts. This rearrangement joins TRBV20-1 to TRBJ1-2; possibly TRBD1 for D (5 bases). The CDR3 consists of 16 residues. Germline CDR1 and CDR2: DFQATT and SNEGSKA (reference sequence). The germline V and J ends were trimmed by 0 bases and 4 bases, with 18 bases remaining between them. The CDR3 here is CSARDVDIAEGYGYTF. The CDR3 region has the DNA TGCAGTGCTAGAGACGTGGACATCGCGGAGGGCTATGGCTACACCTTC.

The chain is built from TRBV7-9 and TRBJ2-5; D is possibly TRBD2 (6 bases). CDR1 is SEHNR and CDR2 is FQNEAQ in the germline V gene (reference sequence). V lost 3 bases and J lost 5, with 16 bases in between. This CDR3 region has 15 residues. CDR3 loop: CASSLGGKPRETQYF. CDR3 DNA sequence: TGTGCCAGCAGCTTGGGGGGAAAACCAAGGGAGACCCAGTACTTC.

The chain recombines TRBV28 with TRBJ2-1; TRBD1 might be the D (6 bases). This CDR3 has 13 residues. V lost 7 bases to trimming and J lost 6 bases, with 13 bases between them. The germline gives CDR1 MDHEN, CDR2 SYDVKM. The CDR3 sequence: CASTPTGINEQFF. Written as DNA, the CDR3 is TGTGCCAGCACTCCTACAGGGATCAATGAGCAGTTCTTC. Looking up the rest from reference TRBV28 and TRBJ2-1 gives the full variable domain: DVKVTQSSRYLVKRTGEKVFLECVQDMDHENMFWYRQDPGLGLRLIYFSYDVKMKEKGDIPEGYSVSREKKERFSLILESASTNQTSMYLCASTPTGINEQFFGPGTRLTVL.